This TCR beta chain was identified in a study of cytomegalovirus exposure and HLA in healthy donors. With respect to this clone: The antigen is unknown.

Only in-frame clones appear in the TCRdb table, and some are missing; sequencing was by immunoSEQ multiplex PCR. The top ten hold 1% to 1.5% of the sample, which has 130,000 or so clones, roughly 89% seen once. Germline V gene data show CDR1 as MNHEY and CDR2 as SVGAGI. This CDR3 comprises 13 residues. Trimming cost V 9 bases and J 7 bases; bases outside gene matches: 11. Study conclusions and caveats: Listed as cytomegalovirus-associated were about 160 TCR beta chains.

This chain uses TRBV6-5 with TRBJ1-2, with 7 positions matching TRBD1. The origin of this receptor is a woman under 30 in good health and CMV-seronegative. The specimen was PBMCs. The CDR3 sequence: CASTRGQAFGYTF. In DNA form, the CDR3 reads TGTGCCAGTACCCGCGGACAGGCTTTTGGCTACACCTTC.